Listed below are T cell receptor beta chains from one sample, sequenced in a study of T cells in tuberculosis. Using immunoSEQ multiplex PCR, the repertoire was profiled, and TCRdb retains in-frame clones only, with some absent. The sample holds tens of thousands of clones; over 85% are singletons and the top ten take over 10%. Sequencing was performed on PBMCs, taken at tuberculosis diagnosis. All receptors derive from an adult with tuberculosis. Both conserved end residues are trimmed from each CDR3. The size field is filled for only some rows; it gives once, few, many or a size class.

clone_size v_call cdr3_aa
. TRBV19 ASSSHGGGLAEAF
. TRBV7-9 ASSLVQGANTEAF
once TRBV14 ASSQVTGVTGEKLF
. TRBV6-5 ASSYAEASAPYEQY
. TRBV27 ASSSLGGEAF
. TRBV30 AWSPGQLLPYEQY
. TRBV6-4 ASSRQLLVAYEQY
. TRBV29-1 SVKDLNTEAF
. TRBV15 ATSPRGINEQY
. TRBV28 ASTLAGPFTQQY
once TRBV7-8 ASSPLTGPDNEKLF
. TRBV27 ASSRTGGTGELF
. TRBV19 ASSMSAGNEQY
. TRBV6-1 ASSEVKGAQGSYEQY
. TRBV2 ASSDRGLGNTEAF
. TRBV27 ASSSTGLAEAF
. TRBV27 ASSLGTGVYEQY
once TRBV11-2 ASSPGTGWEAF
. TRBV7-2 ASSLGATSGSTQY